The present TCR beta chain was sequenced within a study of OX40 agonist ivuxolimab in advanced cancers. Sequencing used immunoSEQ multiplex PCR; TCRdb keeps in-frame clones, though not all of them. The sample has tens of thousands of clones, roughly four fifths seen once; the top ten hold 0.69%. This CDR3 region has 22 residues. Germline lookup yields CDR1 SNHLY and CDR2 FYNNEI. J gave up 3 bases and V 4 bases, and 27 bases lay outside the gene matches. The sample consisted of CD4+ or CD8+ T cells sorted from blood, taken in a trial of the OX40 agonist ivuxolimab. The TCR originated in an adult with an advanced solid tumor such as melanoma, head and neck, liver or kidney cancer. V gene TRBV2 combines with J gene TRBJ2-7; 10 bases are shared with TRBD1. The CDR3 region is CASSASAWDRGGKDGGDYEQYF. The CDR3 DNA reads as TGTGCCAGCAGTGCCTCCGCTTGGGACAGGGGCGGAAAGGATGGGGGAGACTACGAGCAGTACTTC.